The 23 T cell receptor beta chains listed next were all sequenced from one sample in a study of blood T cell repertoires in COVID-19. Sequencing was performed with immunoSEQ multiplex PCR; in TCRdb, only in-frame clones are kept and a portion is missing. The table includes roughly 120,000 clones, less than 85% detected once. Material for sequencing was peripheral blood. Receptor source: a woman aged 55-75 years with acute or convalescent COVID-19.

The J gene is TRBJ2-3, the V gene TRBV7-9; 10 nucleotides match TRBD2. From germline, CDR1 is SEHNR and CDR2 FQNEAQ (reference sequence). Trimming cost V 4 bases and J 5 bases; bases outside gene matches: 6. The CDR3 is made up of 15 amino acids. For the CDR3, the DNA is TGTGCCAGCAGCTCCCTAGCGGGAGTCGGAGATACGCAGTATTTT. Translated: CASSSLAGVGDTQYF. Full variable domain (outside the CDR3, taken from reference TRBV7-9 and TRBJ2-3): DTGVSQNPRHKITKRGQNVTFRCDPISEHNRLYWYRQTLGQGPEFLTYFQNEAQLEKSRLLSDRFSAERPKGSFSTLEIQRTEQGDSAMYLCASSSLAGVGDTQYFGPGTRLTVL.

This chain joins TRBV27 and TRBJ1-1, with D unclear. The CDR3 consists of 12 residues. The V end lost 4 bases, the J end lost 4 bases, and 7 bases lay between the germline ends. The germline V gene encodes CDR1 MNHEY and CDR2 SMNVEV (reference sequence). CDR3 protein: CASSSLGTEAFF. CDR3 DNA: TGTGCCAGCAGTTCCCTAGGCACTGAAGCTTTCTTT.

The V gene is TRBV5-5, the J gene TRBJ1-3; maybe TRBD1 (6 bases). The germline CDR1 and CDR2 sequences are SGHKS and YYEKEE (reference sequence). V was clipped by 0 bases and J by 0 bases, with 10 bases between them. This CDR3 comprises 16 residues. The CDR3 DNA follows: TGTGCCAGCAGCTTGGATGGGGGCCTCTCTGGAAACACCATATATTTT. This gives the protein CASSLDGGLSGNTIYF.

Only a few counts were recorded for this clone. The chain uses TRBV5-6 and TRBJ2-3; D possibly corresponds to TRBD2 (6 bases). Germline lookup yields CDR1 SGHDT and CDR2 YYEEEE. The CDR3 has 15 residues. Trimming cost V 5 bases and J 0 bases, with 13 bases left between them. CDR3 bases: TGTGCCAGCAGGGGACTGGGGATCAGCACAGATACGCAGTATTTT. Translating it yields CASRGLGISTDTQYF.

The chain joins TRBV7-2 to TRBJ2-5; D may be TRBD1 (5 bases). The germline V gene has CDR1 SGHTA and CDR2 FQGNSA. The CDR3 has 15 amino acids. V was clipped by 1 base and J by 5 bases, with 14 bases between them. DNA for the CDR3: TGTGCCAGCAGCTTAGAAGCAGGTCCAGGGGAGACCCAGTACTTC. Translated, it gives CASSLEAGPGETQYF.

This chain links TRBV4-1 with TRBJ1-3; TRBD1 matches at 7 bases. The J segment lost 0 bases and the V segment lost 1 base, leaving 3 bases of the junction unmatched. The CDR3 has 16 amino acids. The V gene's germline CDR1 is MGHRA and CDR2 YSYEKL. The CDR3: CASSQVGTASGNTIYF. CDR3 sequence (DNA): TGCGCCAGCAGCCAAGTTGGGACAGCCTCTGGAAACACCATATATTTT.

The genes are TRBV30 and TRBJ2-2, with 9 bases matching TRBD1. J gave up 5 bases and V 1 base, and 5 bases lay outside the gene matches. The CDR3 contains 15 residues. The V gene's germline CDR1 is GTSNPN and CDR2 SVGIG (reference sequence). The DNA for the CDR3 is TGTGCCTGGAGTGCGGGGGACAGGGATACCGGGGAGCTGTTTTTT. Its protein product is CAWSAGDRDTGELFF.

The V gene is TRBV7-3, the J gene TRBJ2-7; 9 positions agree with TRBD2. The CDR3 is made up of 14 amino acids. Germline lookup yields CDR1 SGHTA and CDR2 FQGTGA. Trimming removed 5 bases from V and 4 bases from J; junction bases left unmatched: 6. The CDR3 sequence is CASSISGGEYEQYF. The CDR3 DNA is TGTGCCAGCAGCATTAGCGGGGGAGAATACGAGCAGTACTTC.

This sequence joins TRBV7-8 and TRBJ1-5; no definite D call. Trimming took 5 bases from V and 4 from J, leaving 9 bases between them. Germline CDR1 SGHVS, CDR2 FQNEAQ. The length of the CDR3 is 13 residues. CDR3 DNA: TGTGCCAGCAGCATCCAGAATAATCAGCCCCAGCATTTT. Its protein is CASSIQNNQPQHF.

The chain links TRBV20-1 to TRBJ1-5; TRBD1 aligns across 9 bases. V dropped 3 bases and J dropped 4; count of bases not matched to a gene: 1. The CDR3 extends over 13 amino acids. Germline V gene sequence: CDR1 DFQATT, CDR2 SNEGSKA (reference sequence). CDR3 in DNA: TGCAGTGCTAGTGGGACAGGGAATCAGCCCCAGCATTTT. Its protein product is CSASGTGNQPQHF.

The genes are TRBV30 and TRBJ2-7; weak D call: TRBD2 (6 bases). Looked up from germline, CDR1 is GTSNPN and CDR2 is SVGIG (reference sequence). V gave up 5 bases and J gave up 0 bases, with 14 bases separating them. The CDR3 loop spans 14 amino acids. The DNA of the CDR3 is TGTGCCTGGGACCGGGACTTATTCTCCTACGAGCAGTACTTC. Amino acid sequence: CAWDRDLFSYEQYF.

This rearrangement joins TRBV5-1 to TRBJ2-7, with TRBD1 matching over 9 bases. The germline gives CDR1 SGHRS, CDR2 YFSETQ. The CDR3 loop spans 16 amino acids. V shed 4 bases, J shed 0 bases, and the junction held 8 bases outside the gene matches. CDR3 bases: TGCGCCAGCAGCCTCTACGGGGGACAGGGCTCCTACGAGCAGTACTTC. Translating it yields CASSLYGGQGSYEQYF.

The chain is built from TRBV28 and TRBJ1-4, with D tentatively TRBD1 (5 bases). CDR1 MDHEN and CDR2 SYDVKM come from the germline V gene. Trimming cost V 2 bases and J 12 bases, with 10 bases left between them. This CDR3 spans 12 amino acids. CDR3 protein: CASSLARAELFF. The DNA for the CDR3 is TGTGCCAGCAGTTTAGCCAGGGCTGAACTGTTTTTT.

This rearrangement joins TRBV12-3 or TRBV12-4 to TRBJ1-5, with 8 bases lining up with TRBD1. J lost 7 bases, V lost 10 bases, and 6 bases had no gene match. This CDR3 region has 12 residues. CDR3 region: CATQGAGQPQHF. As DNA, the CDR3 is TGTGCCACCCAGGGGGCTGGGCAGCCCCAGCATTTT.

This chain connects TRBV11-1 to TRBJ2-2, with 7 nucleotides matching TRBD1. The V and J ends lost 8 bases and 0 bases, in that order; junction bases with no gene match: 3. The CDR3 spans 14 residues. Germline CDR1 reads SGHAT; CDR2 reads FQDESV (reference sequence). CDR3 amino acids: CASVGQANTGELFF. CDR3 nucleotide sequence: TGTGCCAGCGTAGGACAGGCGAACACCGGGGAGCTGTTTTTT.

This rearrangement joins TRBV6-5 to TRBJ2-1; possibly TRBD2 for D (6 bases). V lost 0 bases to trimming and J lost 13 bases, with 16 bases between them. CDR3 size: 14 residues. The germline gives CDR1 MNHEY, CDR2 SVGAGI. DNA for the CDR3: TGTGCCAGCAGTTACTCGGTGGGAGGCGGGCGCCAGTTCTTC. Translated, it gives CASSYSVGGGRQFF.

The V and J genes are TRBV6-5 and TRBJ1-5, with D hard to call. There are 15 residues in the CDR3. The germline CDR1 and CDR2 sequences are MNHEY and SVGAGI. Trimming took 5 bases from V and 0 from J, leaving 11 bases between them. The DNA of the CDR3 is TGTGCCAGCAGTCGTCGACGGGATAGCAATCAGCCCCAGCATTTT. Translated: CASSRRRDSNQPQHF.

The chain couples TRBV5-4 to TRBJ2-7, with 10 bases lining up with TRBD2. CDR3 length: 16 amino acids. V shed 4 bases and J 2 bases; nucleotides not matched to a gene: 9. CDR1 is SGHNT and CDR2 is YYREEE in the germline V gene (reference sequence). Here the CDR3 DNA reads TGTGCCAGCAGCCGGTGGAGCGGGAGGGGGACCTACGAGCAGTACTTC. Amino acid sequence: CASSRWSGRGTYEQYF.

This clone has only a few counts. The V gene is TRBV4-1, the J gene TRBJ1-5; the D gene is possibly TRBD1 (6 bases). The CDR3 length is 16 residues. CDR1 is MGHRA, CDR2 YSYEKL, per germline. V shed 2 bases and J shed 3 bases, with 14 bases lying between them. The DNA of the CDR3 is TGCGCCAGCAGCCAATTCGCAGGGGATTACAATCAGCCCCAGCATTTT. Amino acid sequence: CASSQFAGDYNQPQHF.

This clone was observed a handful of times. The chain links TRBV2 to TRBJ1-5, with D possibly TRBD1 on 6 matching bases. The V and J ends lost 0 bases and 6 bases respectively, with 6 bases between them. This CDR3 contains 13 residues. The V gene's germline CDR1 is SNHLY and CDR2 FYNNEI. The CDR3 sequence is CASSEAGGQPQHF. CDR3 nucleotides: TGTGCCAGCAGTGAAGCAGGGGGTCAGCCCCAGCATTTT.

The V call is TRBV7-2, the J call TRBJ1-5, with D possibly being TRBD1 (6 bases). V dropped 5 bases and J dropped 5 bases, with 10 bases sitting between them. The CDR3 runs to 13 residues. CDR1 SGHTA and CDR2 FQGNSA come from the germline V gene. For the CDR3, the DNA is TGTGCCAGCAGCCCAAGGACAGATCAGCCCCAGCATTTT. The encoded protein is CASSPRTDQPQHF. Together with reference TRBV7-2 and TRBJ1-5, the CDR3 gives the full variable domain: GAGVSQSPSNKVTEKGKDVELRCDPISGHTALYWYRQSLGQGLEFLIYFQGNSAPDKSGLPSDRFSAERTGGSVSTLTIQRTQQEDSAVYLCASSPRTDQPQHFGDGTRLSIL.

The chain recombines TRBV28 with TRBJ1-1; no reliable D call. The CDR3 is 16 residues long. V lost 5 bases to trimming and J lost 0 bases, with 16 bases between them. Germline V gene sequence: CDR1 MDHEN, CDR2 SYDVKM. CDR3 in DNA: TGTGCCAGCAGTCAAGGGCGGTCGGGGATGAACACTGAAGCTTTCTTT. It encodes CASSQGRSGMNTEAFF.

V and J are TRBV3-1 (or the pseudogene TRBV3-2) and TRBJ1-1, with D unclear. Germline CDR1 and CDR2: LGHDT and YNNKEL (reference sequence). The germline V and J ends were trimmed by 3 bases and 0 bases, with 8 bases remaining between them. The CDR3 is made up of 14 amino acids. This CDR3 is CASSQRGVNTEAFF. CDR3 nucleotide sequence: TGTGCCAGCAGCCAGAGAGGAGTGAACACTGAAGCTTTCTTT.